These 2 T cell receptor beta chains originate from one sample sequenced in a study of cytomegalovirus exposure and HLA in healthy donors. The PCR ran on 60 Vbeta and 13 Jbeta primers. Only in-frame clones appear in the TCRdb table, and some are missing; sequencing was by immunoSEQ multiplex PCR. The sample includes some 140,000 clones, about four fifths of them seen just once. Material: PBMCs. These receptors originate from a male donor in good health and CMV-seronegative.

This clone was seen only once. This chain links TRBV6-4 with TRBJ2-3, with 7 bases identical to TRBD1. The CDR3 has 14 amino acids. Losses at the gene ends were 2 bases for V and 3 bases for J; bases not matched to a gene: 2. The V gene's germline CDR1 is MRHNA and CDR2 SNTAGT. The CDR3 loop reads CASSDRGLTDTQYF. The CDR3, as DNA: TGTGCCAGCAGTGACAGGGGGCTTACAGATACGCAGTATTTT.

This clone was detected only a few times. The DNA is omitted, as the CDR3 cannot be located on it reliably, and the CDR3 follows TCRdb's listing. The chain uses TRBV4-3 and TRBJ1-2; TRBD1 is taken as the D call from the table, unchecked against the DNA. The CDR3 has 13 residues if both end residues are counted. From germline, CDR1 is LGHNA and CDR2 YSLEER. The CDR3 protein is CASSQVVGQGNTF.